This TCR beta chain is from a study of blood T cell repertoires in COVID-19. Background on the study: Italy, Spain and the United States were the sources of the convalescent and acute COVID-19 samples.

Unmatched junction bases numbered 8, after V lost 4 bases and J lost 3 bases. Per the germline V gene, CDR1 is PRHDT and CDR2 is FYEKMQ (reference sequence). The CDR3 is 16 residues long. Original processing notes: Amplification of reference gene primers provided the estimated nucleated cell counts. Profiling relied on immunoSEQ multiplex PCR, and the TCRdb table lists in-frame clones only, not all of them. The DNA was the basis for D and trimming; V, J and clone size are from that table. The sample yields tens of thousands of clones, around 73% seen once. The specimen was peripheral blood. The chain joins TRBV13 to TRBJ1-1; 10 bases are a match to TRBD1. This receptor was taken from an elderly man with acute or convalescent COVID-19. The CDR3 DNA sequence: TGTGCCAGCAGCTCGCCCGGGACAGGGGAGGACACTGAAGCTTTCTTT. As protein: CASSSPGTGEDTEAFF.